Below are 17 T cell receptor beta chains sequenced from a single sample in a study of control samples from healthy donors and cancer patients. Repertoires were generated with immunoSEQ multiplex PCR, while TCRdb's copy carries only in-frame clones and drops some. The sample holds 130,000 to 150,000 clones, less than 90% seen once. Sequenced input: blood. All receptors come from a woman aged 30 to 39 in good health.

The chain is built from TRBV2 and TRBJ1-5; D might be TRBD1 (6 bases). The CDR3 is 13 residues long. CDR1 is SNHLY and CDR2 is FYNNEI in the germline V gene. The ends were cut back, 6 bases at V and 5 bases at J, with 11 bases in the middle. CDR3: CASRTDRDQPQHF. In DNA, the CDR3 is TGTGCCAGCAGGACGGACAGAGATCAGCCCCAGCATTTT.

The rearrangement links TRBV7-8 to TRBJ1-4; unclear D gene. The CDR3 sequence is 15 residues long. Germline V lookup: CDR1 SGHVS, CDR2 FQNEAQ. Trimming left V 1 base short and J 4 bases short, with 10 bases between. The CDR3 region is CASSLVSVVNEKLFF. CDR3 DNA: TGTGCCAGCAGCTTAGTGTCAGTCGTTAATGAAAAACTGTTTTTT. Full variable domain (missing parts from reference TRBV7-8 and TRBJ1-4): GAGVSQSPRYKVAKRGQDVALRCDPISGHVSLFWYQQALGQGPEFLTYFQNEAQLDKSGLPSDRFFAERPEGSVSTLKIQRTQQEDSAVYLCASSLVSVVNEKLFFGSGTQLSVL.

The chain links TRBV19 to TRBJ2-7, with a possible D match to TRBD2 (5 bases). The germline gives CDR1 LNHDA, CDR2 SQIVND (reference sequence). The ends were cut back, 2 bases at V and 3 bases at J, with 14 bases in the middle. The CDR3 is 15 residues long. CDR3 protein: CASSIRLGGLYEQYF. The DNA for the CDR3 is TGTGCCAGTAGTATACGATTGGGCGGGCTCTACGAGCAGTACTTC.

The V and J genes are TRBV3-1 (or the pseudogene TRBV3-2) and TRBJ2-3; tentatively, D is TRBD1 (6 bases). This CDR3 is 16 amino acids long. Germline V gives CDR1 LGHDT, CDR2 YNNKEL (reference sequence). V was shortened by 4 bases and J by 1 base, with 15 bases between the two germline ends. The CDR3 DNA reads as TGTGCCAGCAGCCCCACCCCAGGGGTGGGCACAGATACGCAGTATTTT. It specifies CASSPTPGVGTDTQYF.

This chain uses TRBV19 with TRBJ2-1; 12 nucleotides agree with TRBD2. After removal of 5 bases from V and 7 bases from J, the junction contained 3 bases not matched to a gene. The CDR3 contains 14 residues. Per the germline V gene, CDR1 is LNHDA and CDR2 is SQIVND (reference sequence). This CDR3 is CASSRLAGGNEQFF. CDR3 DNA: TGTGCCAGTAGTCGCCTAGCGGGGGGGAATGAGCAGTTCTTC. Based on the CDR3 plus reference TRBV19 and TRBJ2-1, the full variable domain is DGGITQSPKYLFRKEGQNVTLSCEQNLNHDAMYWYRQDPGQGLRLIYYSQIVNDFQKGDIAEGYSVSREKKESFPLTVTSAQKNPTAFYLCASSRLAGGNEQFFGPGTRLTVL.

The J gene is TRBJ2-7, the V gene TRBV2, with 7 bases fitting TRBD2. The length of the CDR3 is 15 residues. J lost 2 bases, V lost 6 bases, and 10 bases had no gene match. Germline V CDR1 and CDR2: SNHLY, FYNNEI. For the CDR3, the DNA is TGTGCCAGCAGAGTCTCGGCGGGAGATCCCTACGAGCAGTACTTC. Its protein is CASRVSAGDPYEQYF.

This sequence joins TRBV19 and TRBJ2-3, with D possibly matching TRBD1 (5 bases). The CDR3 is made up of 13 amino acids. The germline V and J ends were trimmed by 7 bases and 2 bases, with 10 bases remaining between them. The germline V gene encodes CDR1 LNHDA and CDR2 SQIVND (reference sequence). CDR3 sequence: CASTTADTDTQYF. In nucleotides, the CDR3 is TGTGCCAGTACGACAGCAGACACAGATACGCAGTATTTT.

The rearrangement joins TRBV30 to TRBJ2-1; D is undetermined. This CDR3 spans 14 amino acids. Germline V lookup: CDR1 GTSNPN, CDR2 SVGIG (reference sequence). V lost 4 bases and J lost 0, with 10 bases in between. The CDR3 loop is CAWNYLSSYNEQFF. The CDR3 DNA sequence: TGTGCCTGGAACTACCTAAGCTCCTACAATGAGCAGTTCTTC. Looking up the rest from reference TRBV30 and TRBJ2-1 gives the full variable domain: SQTIHQWPATLVQPVGSPLSLECTVEGTSNPNLYWYRQAAGRGLQLLFYSVGIGQISSEVPQNLSASRPQDRQFILSSKKLLLSDSGFYLCAWNYLSSYNEQFFGPGTRLTVL.

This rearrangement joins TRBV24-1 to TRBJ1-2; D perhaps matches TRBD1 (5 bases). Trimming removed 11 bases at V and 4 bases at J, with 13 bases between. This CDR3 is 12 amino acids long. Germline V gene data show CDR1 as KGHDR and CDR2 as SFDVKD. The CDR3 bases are TGTGCCAGGTTCCAGGGTGGCTATGGCTACACCTTC. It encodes CARFQGGYGYTF.

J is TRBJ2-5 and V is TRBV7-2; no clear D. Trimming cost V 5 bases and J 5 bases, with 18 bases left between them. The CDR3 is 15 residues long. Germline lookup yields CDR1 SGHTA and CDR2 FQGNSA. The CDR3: CASSPPVVVLETQYF. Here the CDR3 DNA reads TGTGCCAGCAGCCCTCCAGTGGTGGTCTTGGAGACCCAGTACTTC.

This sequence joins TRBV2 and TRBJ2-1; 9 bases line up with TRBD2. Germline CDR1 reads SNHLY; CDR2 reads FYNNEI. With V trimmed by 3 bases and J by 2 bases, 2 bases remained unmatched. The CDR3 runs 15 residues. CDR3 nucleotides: TGTGCCAGCAGTGAGCTAGCGGGGCCCTACAATGAGCAGTTCTTC. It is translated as CASSELAGPYNEQFF. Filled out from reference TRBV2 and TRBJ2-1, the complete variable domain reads EPEVTQTPSHQVTQMGQEVILRCVPISNHLYFYWYRQILGQKVEFLVSFYNNEISEKSEIFDDQFSVERPDGSNFTLKIRSTKLEDSAMYFCASSELAGPYNEQFFGPGTRLTVL.

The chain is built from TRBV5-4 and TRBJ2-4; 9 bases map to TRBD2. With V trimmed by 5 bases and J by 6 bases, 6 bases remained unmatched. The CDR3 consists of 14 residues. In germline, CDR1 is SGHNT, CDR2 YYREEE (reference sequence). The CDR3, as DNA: TGTGCCAGCAGTCATAGCGGGAGCGGAAACATTCAGTACTTC. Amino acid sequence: CASSHSGSGNIQYF.

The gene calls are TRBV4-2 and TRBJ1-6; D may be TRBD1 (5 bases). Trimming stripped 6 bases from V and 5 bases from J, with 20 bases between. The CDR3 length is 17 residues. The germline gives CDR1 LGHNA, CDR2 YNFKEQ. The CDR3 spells CASSRRGDRDDNSPLHF. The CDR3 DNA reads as TGTGCCAGCAGTCGGCGGGGGGATCGCGATGATAATTCACCCCTCCACTTT.

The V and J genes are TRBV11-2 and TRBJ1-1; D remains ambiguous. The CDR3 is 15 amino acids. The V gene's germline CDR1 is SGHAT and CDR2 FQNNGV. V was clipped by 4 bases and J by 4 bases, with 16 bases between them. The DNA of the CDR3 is TGTGCCAGCAGCTGGTCTGGCAGGACTGCCACTGAAGCTTTCTTT. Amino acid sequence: CASSWSGRTATEAFF.

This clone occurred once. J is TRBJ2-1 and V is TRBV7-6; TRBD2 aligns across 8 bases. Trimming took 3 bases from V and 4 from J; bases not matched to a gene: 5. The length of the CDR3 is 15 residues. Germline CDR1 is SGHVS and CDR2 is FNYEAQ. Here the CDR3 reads CASSFGRAIYNEQFF. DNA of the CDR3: TGTGCCAGCAGCTTCGGGAGGGCGATTTACAATGAGCAGTTCTTC.

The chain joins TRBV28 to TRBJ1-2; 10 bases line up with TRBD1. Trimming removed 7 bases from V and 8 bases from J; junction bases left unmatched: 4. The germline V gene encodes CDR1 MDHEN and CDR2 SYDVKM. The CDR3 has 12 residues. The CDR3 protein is CASTGQGVGYTF. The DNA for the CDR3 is TGTGCCAGCACAGGACAGGGGGTGGGCTACACCTTC.

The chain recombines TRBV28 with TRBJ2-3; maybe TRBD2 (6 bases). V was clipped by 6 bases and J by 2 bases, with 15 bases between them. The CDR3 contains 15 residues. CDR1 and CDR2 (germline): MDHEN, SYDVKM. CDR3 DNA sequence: TGTGCCAGCAGCTGGGGCGGGGAAACCACAGATACGCAGTATTTT. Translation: CASSWGGETTDTQYF.